The clone carrying this T cell receptor beta chain was seen a few times. Antigen specificity is unknown. This sample is drawn from a study of tumor and adjacent non-tumor tissue in lung cancer. At the level of the study: Histology: around twelve adenocarcinoma, a couple of squamous cell carcinoma, 1 small cell lung cancer. Stage I to III disease affected 10 men and about 5 women aged roughly 31 to 80.

A modified ARM-PCR protocol with three rounds of nested PCR amplified TCRbeta. TCRdb passed the multiplex PCR reads through MiXCR, listing each CDR3 protein once. This sample has under 150,000 distinct CDR3 sequences; around three fifths occur once, and the top ten carry roughly 12%. Germline lookup yields CDR1 MGHDK and CDR2 SYGVNS. The CDR3 is made up of 13 amino acids. Trimming took 5 bases from V and 4 from J, leaving 12 bases between them. The template was RNA from unsorted bulk tissue. General observations from the study: Compared with tumor, normal lung showed significantly lower TCR diversity. Shorter survival was associated with higher TCR diversity in tumors.

Input material: lung tumor tissue. The sequence derives from a man aged 25-45 years with non-small cell lung cancer. The V and J genes are TRBV25-1 and TRBJ2-7; no clear D. The CDR3 is CASSMGPVYEQYF. As DNA, the CDR3 is TGTGCCAGCAGTATGGGCCCGGTGTACGAGCAGTACTTC.